One and the same sample provided the 19 T cell receptor beta chains below, sequenced in a study of regulatory T cells in long-lasting Graves disease. With iRepertoire HTBI primers and Arm-PCR of CDR3 regions, TCR beta libraries were built. TCRdb fed the multiplex PCR reads into MiXCR, producing one record per CDR3 protein. The repertoire holds 350,000 to 500,000 distinct CDR3 sequences, with 12% to 15% as singletons. Sample time point: newly diagnosed GD, antithyroid drugs for less than 3 months. With RNA extracted from PBMCs as input, the TCR library was made. These data are also associated with another study on T cells in Graves' hyperthyroidism and ophthalmopathy.

Sequenced here: peripheral blood mononuclear cells (PBMCs), sampled at new diagnosis, from a patient treated with antithyroid drugs. The receptors come from a woman between 45 and 60 years old with Graves disease.

This chain connects TRBV19 to TRBJ2-1; no clear D gene. V shed 3 bases and J shed 4 bases, with 16 bases lying between them. This CDR3 region has 16 residues. CDR1 is LNHDA and CDR2 is SQIVND in the germline V gene (reference sequence). The CDR3 coding sequence is TGTGCCAGTAGTATGTCTGGTCAAAAGGATTACAATGAGCAGTTCTTC. Its protein product is CASSMSGQKDYNEQFF.

The chain has TRBV6-1 and TRBJ2-7; 10 nucleotides align to TRBD2. The CDR3 contains 15 residues. From germline, CDR1 is MNHNS and CDR2 SASEGT. After removal of 1 base from V and 7 bases from J, the junction contained 7 bases not matched to a gene. The CDR3 bases are TGTGCCAGCAGTGAAGTGGCTAGCGGGAGTTTTGAGCAGTACTTC. As protein: CASSEVASGSFEQYF.

The chain couples TRBV27 to TRBJ1-6, with 7 bases fitting TRBD1. Looked up from germline, CDR1 is MNHEY and CDR2 is SMNVEV (reference sequence). The junction had 6 bases not matched to a gene; V was cut back by 5 bases and J by 8 bases. The CDR3 totals 14 residues. The CDR3 DNA reads TGTGCCAGCAGTAACAGGGGAGTTGATTCACCCCTCCACTTT. Its translation: CASSNRGVDSPLHF.

This clonotype has at least ten counts. One end of the junction varies from germline; a read error may be responsible. The V call is TRBV27, the J call TRBJ1-6; 8 bases agree with TRBD1. The CDR3 length is 14 residues. Germline values: CDR1 MNHEY, CDR2 SMNVEV (reference sequence). The CDR3 spells CASSGIVPGGVNRF. In nucleotides, the CDR3 is TGTGCCAGCAGTGGCATTGTCCCAGGGGGCGTGAATCGCTTT.

On this clonotype itself: A single base separates this from a much larger clone, so it may be a read error. This chain connects TRBV5-1 to TRBJ2-3; D gene unclear. The germline CDR1 and CDR2 sequences are SGHRS and YFSETQ. The CDR3 spans 13 residues. This CDR3 reads CASSLEGSDTRYF. CDR3 bases: TGCGCCAGCAGCTTGGAGGGCTCGGATACGCGGTATTTT.

This clonotype was counted at least ten times. CDR3 DNA sequence: TGTGCCAGCAGCCAAGAAGGCGGTCAAGAGACCCAGTACTTC. It translates to CASSQEGGQETQYF. V is TRBV3-1 and J is TRBJ2-5; D gene ambiguous. V lost 0 bases and J lost 2, with 7 bases in between. The CDR3 spans 14 residues. Looked up from germline, CDR1 is LGHDT and CDR2 is YNNKEL (reference sequence).

This clonotype was recorded many times. The J gene is TRBJ2-4, the V gene TRBV29-1, with D possibly TRBD2 on 5 matching bases. The germline V gene encodes CDR1 SQVTM and CDR2 ANQGSEA. The CDR3 consists of 12 residues. V lost 4 bases, J lost 1 base, and 5 bases lay in between. The CDR3 coding sequence is TGCAGCGTTGCGGGGGCCAAAAACATTCAGTACTTC. Translation gives CSVAGAKNIQYF.

The table lists this clonotype with many counts. CDR3 region: CASSTALAGVNEQFF. CDR3 DNA: TGTGCCAGCAGTACCGCGCTAGCGGGAGTTAATGAGCAGTTCTTC. The V gene is TRBV6-2 or TRBV6-3, the J gene TRBJ2-1; 10 nucleotides align to TRBD2. The CDR3 is 15 residues long. Germline CDR1 is MNHEY and CDR2 is SVGEGT. V gave up 5 bases and J gave up 7 bases; unmatched junction bases: 8.

A remark on this clonotype: Given a much more abundant clone one base away, this may be a read error. The chain recombines TRBV28 with TRBJ2-1; D ambiguous. Trimming took 5 bases from V and 5 from J, leaving 16 bases between them. Per the germline V gene, CDR1 is MDHEN and CDR2 is SYDVKM. This CDR3 is 15 amino acids long. Written as DNA, the CDR3 is TGTGCCAGCAGTAGGCCGTGGGGTGCCGACAATGAGCAGTTCTTC. It codes for CASSRPWGADNEQFF. Full variable domain (outside the CDR3, taken from reference TRBV28 and TRBJ2-1): DVKVTQSSRYLVKRTGEKVFLECVQDMDHENMFWYRQDPGLGLRLIYFSYDVKMKEKGDIPEGYSVSREKKERFSLILESASTNQTSMYLCASSRPWGADNEQFFGPGTRLTVL.

This clonotype was recorded a few times. This sequence joins TRBV29-1 and TRBJ2-5, with 9 bases lining up with TRBD1. V shed 6 bases and J 4 bases; nucleotides not matched to a gene: 9. This CDR3 has 14 amino acids. Germline values: CDR1 SQVTM, CDR2 ANQGSEA. CDR3 in DNA: TGCAGCGTGCCGGGACAGGGCATAGGAGAGACCCAGTACTTC. This translates into CSVPGQGIGETQYF.

The chain links TRBV5-1 to TRBJ2-1; 7 positions agree with TRBD2. The ends lost 1 base at V and 3 bases at J; junction bases unmatched: 1. CDR1 and CDR2 (germline): SGHRS, YFSETQ. The CDR3 contains 14 residues. CDR3 loop: CASSLTSVYNEQFF. The CDR3 bases are TGCGCCAGCAGCTTGACTAGCGTCTACAATGAGCAGTTCTTC. The variable domain in full, completed from reference TRBV5-1 and TRBJ2-1, reads KAGVTQTPRYLIKTRGQQVTLSCSPISGHRSVSWYQQTPGQGLQFLFEYFSETQRNKGNFPGRFSGRQFSNSRSEMNVSTLELGDSALYLCASSLTSVYNEQFFGPGTRLTVL.

The chain has TRBV28 and TRBJ1-3; no clear D gene. Deletions cut 4 bases from V and 3 bases from J, with 4 bases between. The CDR3 has 12 residues. Germline loops: CDR1 MDHEN, CDR2 SYDVKM. The CDR3 reads CASSSYGNTIYF. The CDR3, as DNA: TGTGCCAGCAGTTCCTATGGAAACACCATATATTTT.

This chain uses TRBV7-3 with TRBJ2-2; 10 positions agree with TRBD1. The ends lost 4 bases at V and 7 bases at J; junction bases unmatched: 6. Germline V gene data show CDR1 as SGHTA and CDR2 as FQGTGA. The CDR3 covers 15 residues. The DNA for the CDR3 is TGTGCCAGCAGCTGGGGACAGGGGCATATCGGGGAGCTGTTTTTT. Translated, it gives CASSWGQGHIGELFF.

The gene calls are TRBV27 and TRBJ2-3, with TRBD2 identical over 10 bases. Germline CDR1 is MNHEY and CDR2 is SMNVEV (reference sequence). CDR3 length: 18 amino acids. J was trimmed by 3 bases and V by 5 bases; bases with no gene match: 14. The DNA for the CDR3 is TGTGCCAGCAGTGCTTCGAGCGGGAGGGCCTCTGTGACAGATACGCAGTATTTT. It is translated as CASSASSGRASVTDTQYF.

The genes are TRBV7-2 and TRBJ2-2; a weak D match, TRBD1 (5 bases). CDR1 and CDR2 from the germline V gene are SGHTA and FQGNSA. There are 17 residues in the CDR3. Trimming removed 0 bases at V and 5 bases at J, with 16 bases between. CDR3 in DNA: TGTGCCAGCAGCTTAGCTGGTCCAGGGATTGTAACCGGGGAGCTGTTTTTT. Residues: CASSLAGPGIVTGELFF.

The V and J genes are TRBV9 and TRBJ1-4; 7 bases map to TRBD1. This CDR3 spans 16 amino acids. Germline V gene data show CDR1 as SGDLS and CDR2 as YYNGEE. Trimming at V came to 4 bases and at J to 5 bases, leaving 11 bases not matched to a gene. CDR3 region: CASSPDTGVWNEKLFF. The CDR3 bases are TGTGCCAGCAGCCCAGACACAGGGGTTTGGAATGAAAAACTGTTTTTT.

This clonotype was found many times. The chain has TRBV27 and TRBJ2-7; 8 nucleotides align to TRBD2. CDR3 size: 15 residues. CDR1 and CDR2 from the germline V gene are MNHEY and SMNVEV (reference sequence). Germline trimming cut 6 bases from V and 2 bases from J; bases unmatched to any gene: 9. The DNA of the CDR3 is TGTGCCAGCAGCACAACAGCGGGAGTCGCCTACGAGCAGTACTTC. Its protein product is CASSTTAGVAYEQYF.

V gene TRBV7-9 combines with J gene TRBJ2-1, with D possibly being TRBD2 (5 bases). The V gene lost 3 bases and the J gene lost 10 bases, with 13 bases spanning the gap. The CDR3 runs 13 residues. The germline V gene encodes CDR1 SEHNR and CDR2 FQNEAQ (reference sequence). This CDR3 is CASSLDGVEEQFF. The DNA for the CDR3 is TGTGCCAGCAGCTTGGACGGGGTCGAGGAGCAGTTCTTC.

V usage is TRBV5-1 and J usage is TRBJ2-2; the D gene is possibly TRBD2 (6 bases). The V end lost 2 bases, the J end lost 5 bases, and 10 bases lay between the germline ends. CDR1 and CDR2 from the germline V gene are SGHRS and YFSETQ. The CDR3 length is 14 residues. CDR3 DNA sequence: TGCGCCAGCAGCTTTGAGGCGGGGACCGGGGAGCTGTTTTTT. This encodes CASSFEAGTGELFF.